Listed below are T cell receptor beta chains from one sample, sequenced in a study of response to subunit inactivated influenza vaccine. TCRdb redid the calling of the RT-PCR reads with MiXCR, one entry per CDR3 protein. In the table there are about 780,000 distinct CDR3 sequences, around 20% of which are singletons. The sequencing used PBMCs from blood, collected 4 to 6 days after vaccination. The receptors were sampled from a man aged 45-65 years who received an inactivated influenza vaccine. The CDR3 runs from the conserved cysteine through the conserved F or W. The D gene is left open where the match is weak. Clone size, where shown, is once, few, many, or a class for clones that have expanded.

.	TRBV18	TRBJ2-7	few	CASSPNGTRSYEQYF	TGTGCCAGCTCACCGAACGGGACGAGATCCTACGAGCAGTACTTC
.	TRBV3-1	TRBJ2-7	.	CASRKSDYGEQYF	TGTGCCAGCAGAAAATCGGACTACGGCGAGCAGTACTTC
TRBD1	TRBV10-3	TRBJ2-1	few	CAIRGDRDGNEQFF	TGTGCCATCAGGGGGGACAGGGATGGGAATGAGCAGTTCTTC
.	TRBV7-9	TRBJ2-5	many	CASSFGLQETQYF	TGTGCCAGCAGTTTCGGGCTCCAAGAGACCCAGTACTTC
.	TRBV12-3/TRBV12-4	TRBJ1-2	few	CASSTRNYGYTF	TGTGCCAGCAGTACACGGAACTATGGCTACACCTTC
TRBD1	TRBV6-1	TRBJ2-3	many	CASSEKGQGAADTQYF	TGTGCCAGCAGTGAAAAGGGACAGGGGGCCGCAGATACGCAGTATTTT
TRBD1	TRBV6-2/TRBV6-3	TRBJ2-3	.	CASSYAGGSFTDTQYF	TGTGCCAGCAGTTACGCAGGGGGCAGTTTCACAGATACGCAGTATTTT
.	TRBV25-1	TRBJ1-2	.	CASSERSANYGYTF	TGTGCCAGCAGTGAACGGTCAGCGAACTATGGCTACACCTTC
.	TRBV5-1	TRBJ2-5	.	CASSFRKAVEETQYF	TGCGCCAGCAGCTTTAGGAAAGCGGTTGAAGAGACCCAGTACTTC
TRBD1	TRBV4-1	TRBJ2-3	.	CASSQDLTGSTDTQYF	TGCGCCAGCAGCCAAGATCTGACAGGGTCAACAGATACGCAGTATTTT
TRBD1	TRBV20-1	TRBJ2-2	few	CSASARTTGTGELFF	TGCAGTGCTTCAGCGCGAACGACAGGGACCGGGGAGCTGTTTTTT
TRBD2	TRBV5-1	TRBJ2-1	few	CASSFGTNNNEQFF	TGCGCCAGCAGCTTCGGGACTAATAACAATGAGCAGTTCTTC
.	TRBV10-1	TRBJ1-1	.	CASSGAHGPPTEAFF	TGCGCCAGCAGTGGGGCCCATGGGCCGCCCACTGAAGCTTTCTTT
TRBD2	TRBV3-1	TRBJ2-5	few	CASSQESLAGGGQETQYF	TGTGCCAGCAGCCAAGAGTCGCTAGCGGGGGGAGGTCAAGAGACCCAGTACTTC
.	TRBV5-5	TRBJ2-7	once	CASSSQGGMDEQYF	TGTGCCAGCAGCTCCCAGGGTGGGATGGACGAGCAGTACTTC
.	TRBV6-1	TRBJ2-1	few	CASSSSLGNEQFF	TGTGCCAGCAGTAGCTCACTAGGAAATGAGCAGTTCTTC
TRBD1	TRBV7-2	TRBJ2-1	many	CASGQGGNNEQFF	TGTGCCAGCGGACAGGGGGGGAACAATGAGCAGTTCTTC
TRBD2	TRBV30	TRBJ2-5	.	CAWGRTSGPRYF	TGTGCCTGGGGACGGACTAGCGGTCCTCGGTACTTC
.	TRBV4-1	TRBJ2-7	.	CASSQDAGTPYEQYF	TGCGCCAGCAGCCAAGACGCAGGGACCCCCTACGAGCAGTACTTC
.	TRBV10-3	TRBJ2-7	.	CAISEPGQGTYEQYF	TGTGCCATCAGTGAGCCGGGACAAGGAACCTACGAGCAGTACTTC
.	TRBV9	TRBJ2-7	.	CASSVGDSNTYEQYF	TGTGCCAGCAGCGTAGGGGACTCCAACACCTACGAGCAGTACTTC
TRBD1	TRBV5-8	TRBJ1-3	few	CASSSRDRGNTIYF	TGTGCCAGCAGCTCTAGGGACAGGGGAAACACCATATATTTT
TRBD2	TRBV20-1	TRBJ2-3	many	CSARKIAGGSTDTQYF	TGCAGTGCTAGAAAAATAGCGGGAGGGAGCACAGATACGCAGTATTTT
.	TRBV20-1	TRBJ2-1	few	CSAKRNEQFF	TGCAGTGCTAAGCGGAATGAGCAGTTCTTC
.	TRBV3-1	TRBJ2-7	.	CASSRARTDPYF	TGTGCCAGCAGTCGTGCTAGGACAGACCCGTACTTC
TRBD2	TRBV4-2	TRBJ2-5	.	CASSQGILARRRQETQYF	TGTGCCAGCAGCCAAGGCATACTAGCGCGTCGCCGGCAAGAGACCCAGTACTTC
TRBD1	TRBV29-1	TRBJ2-6	few	CSVEEFRDRALSGANVLTF	TGCAGCGTTGAAGAGTTCCGGGACAGGGCCCTCTCTGGGGCCAACGTCCTGACTTTC
.	TRBV15	TRBJ2-3	.	CATSRGPMNTDTQYF	TGTGCCACCAGCAGAGGGCCTATGAACACAGATACGCAGTATTTT
.	TRBV27	TRBJ1-5	.	CASSSQRWSNQPQHF	TGTGCCAGTAGTTCACAGCGCTGGAGCAATCAGCCCCAGCATTTT
.	TRBV6-2/TRBV6-3	TRBJ1-1	many	CASSYPQSAFF	TGTGCCAGCAGTTATCCCCAATCGGCTTTCTTT
.	TRBV20-1	TRBJ2-1	.	CSARIYGGARGAEQFF	TGCAGTGCTAGAATCTATGGGGGGGCCCGGGGGGCGGAGCAGTTCTTC
.	TRBV12-3/TRBV12-4	TRBJ2-1	few	CASSMGVGQFF	TGTGCCAGCAGTATGGGGGTGGGGCAGTTCTTC
.	TRBV6-5	TRBJ2-1	few	CASTAYNEQFF	TGTGCCAGCACAGCCTACAATGAGCAGTTCTTC
.	TRBV20-1	TRBJ1-5	.	CSARLTAYSNQPQHF	TGCAGTGCTAGACTGACAGCCTATAGCAATCAGCCCCAGCATTTT
.	TRBV4-3	TRBJ2-1	.	CASSQGSASHEQFF	TGCGCCAGCAGCCAAGGAAGTGCTAGCCATGAGCAGTTCTTC
TRBD2	TRBV5-1	TRBJ2-7	few	CASSLTSGIAYEQYF	TGCGCCAGCAGCCTGACTAGCGGGATAGCCTACGAGCAGTACTTC
TRBD1	TRBV11-2	TRBJ2-7	few	CASSRTRTGSYEQYF	TGTGCCAGCAGCCGTACCCGGACAGGCTCCTACGAGCAGTACTTC
TRBD2	TRBV7-9	TRBJ2-1	.	CASSLLRGLAGDGEQFF	TGTGCCAGCAGCTTACTACGAGGGCTAGCGGGGGACGGGGAGCAGTTCTTC
TRBD1	TRBV7-8	TRBJ1-2	many	CASSSMGQFDYGYTF	TGTGCCAGCAGCTCTATGGGACAGTTCGACTATGGCTACACCTTC
TRBD1	TRBV5-6	TRBJ2-3	few	CASSSGTGQYF	TGTGCCAGCAGCTCCGGGACAGGGCAGTATTTT
TRBD2	TRBV4-1	TRBJ2-1	.	CASSQEGGGGAYNEQFF	TGCGCCAGCAGCCAAGAAGGCGGCGGGGGGGCCTACAATGAGCAGTTCTTC
TRBD2	TRBV20-1	TRBJ2-1	.	CSAYGTSGRAHEQFF	TGCAGTGCGTACGGGACTAGCGGGAGGGCCCATGAGCAGTTCTTC
.	TRBV4-2	TRBJ2-6	few	CASSQAENRLGANVLTF	TGTGCCAGCAGCCAAGCCGAGAACCGGCTCGGGGCCAACGTCCTGACTTTC
.	TRBV5-1	TRBJ1-4	.	CASSLGSGSNEKLFF	TGCGCCAGCAGCTTGGGTTCGGGGTCTAATGAAAAACTGTTTTTT